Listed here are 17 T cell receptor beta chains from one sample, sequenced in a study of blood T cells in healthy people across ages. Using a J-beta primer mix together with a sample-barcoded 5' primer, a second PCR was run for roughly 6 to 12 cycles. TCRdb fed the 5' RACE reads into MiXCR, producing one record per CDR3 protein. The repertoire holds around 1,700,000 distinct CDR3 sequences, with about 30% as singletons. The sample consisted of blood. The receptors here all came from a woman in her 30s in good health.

The CDR3 protein is CASSYGQGQGYEQYF. The CDR3 DNA reads TGTGCCAGCAGTTACGGGCAGGGACAAGGCTACGAGCAGTACTTC. The chain joins TRBV6-6 to TRBJ2-4, with D possibly TRBD1 on 6 matching bases. The DNA end is more similar to TRBJ2-7, so the J call may be wrong. The CDR3 runs to 15 residues. Germline CDR1 reads MNHNY; CDR2 reads SVGAGI (reference sequence).

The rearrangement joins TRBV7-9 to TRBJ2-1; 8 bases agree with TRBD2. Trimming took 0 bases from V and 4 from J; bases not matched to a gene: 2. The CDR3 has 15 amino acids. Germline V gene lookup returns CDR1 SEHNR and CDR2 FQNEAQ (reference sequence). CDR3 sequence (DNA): TGTGCCAGCAGCTTAGCACTAGCGGATTACAATGAGCAGTTCTTC. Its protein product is CASSLALADYNEQFF. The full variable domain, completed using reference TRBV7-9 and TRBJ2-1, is DTGVSQNPRHKITKRGQNVTFRCDPISEHNRLYWYRQTLGQGPEFLTYFQNEAQLEKSRLLSDRFSAERPKGSFSTLEIQRTEQGDSAMYLCASSLALADYNEQFFGPGTRLTVL.

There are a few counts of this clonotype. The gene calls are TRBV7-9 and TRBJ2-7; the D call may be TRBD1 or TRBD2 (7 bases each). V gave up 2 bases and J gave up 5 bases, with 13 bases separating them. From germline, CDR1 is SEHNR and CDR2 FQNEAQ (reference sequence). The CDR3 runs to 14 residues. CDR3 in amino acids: CASSLRGGGHEQYF. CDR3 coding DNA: TGTGCCAGCAGCTTAAGGGGAGGGGGCCACGAGCAGTACTTC.

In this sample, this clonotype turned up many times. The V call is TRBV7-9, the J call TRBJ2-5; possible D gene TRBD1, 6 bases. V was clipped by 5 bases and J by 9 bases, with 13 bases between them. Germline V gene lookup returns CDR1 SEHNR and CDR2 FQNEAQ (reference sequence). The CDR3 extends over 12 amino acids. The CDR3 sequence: CASSGYREAQYF. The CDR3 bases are TGTGCCAGCAGCGGGTACAGGGAAGCCCAGTACTTC.

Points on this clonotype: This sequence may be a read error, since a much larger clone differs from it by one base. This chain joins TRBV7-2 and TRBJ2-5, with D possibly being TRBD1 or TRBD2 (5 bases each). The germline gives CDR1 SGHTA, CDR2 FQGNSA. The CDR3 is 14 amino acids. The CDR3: CASSLGVYQGTQYF. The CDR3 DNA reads TGTGCCAGCAGCTTGGGGGTGTACCAAGGGACCCAGTACTTC.

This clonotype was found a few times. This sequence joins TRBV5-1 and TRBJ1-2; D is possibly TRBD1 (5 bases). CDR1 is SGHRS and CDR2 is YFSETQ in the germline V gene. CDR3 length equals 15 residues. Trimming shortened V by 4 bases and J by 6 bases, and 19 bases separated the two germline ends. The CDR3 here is CASSPGSGVSDGYTF. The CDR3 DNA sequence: TGCGCCAGCAGCCCGGGGTCGGGGGTGAGCGATGGCTACACCTTC.

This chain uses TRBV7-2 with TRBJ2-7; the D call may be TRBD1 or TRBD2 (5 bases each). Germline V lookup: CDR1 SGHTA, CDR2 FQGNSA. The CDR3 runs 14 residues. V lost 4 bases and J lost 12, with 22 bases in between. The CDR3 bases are TGTGCCAGCAGCTCCTCCAGGGTGGGAGAGACCCGGTACTTC. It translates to CASSSSRVGETRYF.

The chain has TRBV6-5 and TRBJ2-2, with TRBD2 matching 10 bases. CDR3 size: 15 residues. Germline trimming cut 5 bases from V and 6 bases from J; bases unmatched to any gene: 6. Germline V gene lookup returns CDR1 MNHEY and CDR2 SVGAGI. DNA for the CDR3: TGTGCCAGCAGTCGTTCGACTAGCGGGTCCGGGGAGCTGTTTTTT. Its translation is CASSRSTSGSGELFF.

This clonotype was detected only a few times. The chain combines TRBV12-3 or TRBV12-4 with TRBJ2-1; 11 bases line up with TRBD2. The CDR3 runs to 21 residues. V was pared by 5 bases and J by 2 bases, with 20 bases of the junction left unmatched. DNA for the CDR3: TGTGCCAGCAGTAAGCGGGGCGGGGGGTTACTAGCGGGAGAGGCCTACAATGAGCAGTTCTTC. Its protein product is CASSKRGGGLLAGEAYNEQFF.

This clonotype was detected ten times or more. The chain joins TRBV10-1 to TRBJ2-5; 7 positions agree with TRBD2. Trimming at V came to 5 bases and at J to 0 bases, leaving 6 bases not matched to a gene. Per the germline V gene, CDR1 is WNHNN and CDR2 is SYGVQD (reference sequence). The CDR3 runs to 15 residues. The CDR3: CASSQASGDQETQYF. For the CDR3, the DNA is TGCGCCAGCAGTCAGGCTAGCGGAGACCAAGAGACCCAGTACTTC.

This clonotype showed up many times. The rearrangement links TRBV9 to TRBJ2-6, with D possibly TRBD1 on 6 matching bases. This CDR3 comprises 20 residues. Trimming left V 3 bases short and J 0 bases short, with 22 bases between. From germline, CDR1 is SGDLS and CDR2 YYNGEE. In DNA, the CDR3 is TGTGCCAGCAGCGCCGAACTAACCGGGACATCCTTCTCTGGGGCCAACGTCCTGACTTTC. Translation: CASSAELTGTSFSGANVLTF.

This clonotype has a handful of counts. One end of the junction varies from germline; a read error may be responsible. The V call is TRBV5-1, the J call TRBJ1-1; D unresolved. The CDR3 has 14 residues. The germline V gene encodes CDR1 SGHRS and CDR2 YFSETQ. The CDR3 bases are TGCGCCAGCAGCTTGGTCACAGCTAACACTGGAGCTTTCTTT. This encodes CASSLVTANTGAFF.

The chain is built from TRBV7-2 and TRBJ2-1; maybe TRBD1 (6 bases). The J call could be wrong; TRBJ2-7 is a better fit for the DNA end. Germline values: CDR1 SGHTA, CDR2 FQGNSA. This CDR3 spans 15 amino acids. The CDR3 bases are TGTGCCAGCAGCTGGACTTCCGGGACACAGTACGAGCAGTACTTC. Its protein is CASSWTSGTQYEQYF.

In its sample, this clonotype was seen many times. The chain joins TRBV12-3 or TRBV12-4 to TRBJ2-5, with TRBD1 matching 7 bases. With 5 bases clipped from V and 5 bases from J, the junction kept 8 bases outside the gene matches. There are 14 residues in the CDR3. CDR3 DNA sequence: TGTGCCAGCAGTCCGCGGACAGGTTCGGAGACCCAGTACTTC. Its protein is CASSPRTGSETQYF.

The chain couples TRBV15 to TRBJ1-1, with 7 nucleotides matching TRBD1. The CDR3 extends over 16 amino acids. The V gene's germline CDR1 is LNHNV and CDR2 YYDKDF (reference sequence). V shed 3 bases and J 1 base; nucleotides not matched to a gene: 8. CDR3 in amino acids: CATSSTGDIGNTEAFF. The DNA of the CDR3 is TGTGCCACCAGCAGTACAGGGGATATCGGGAACACTGAAGCTTTCTTT.

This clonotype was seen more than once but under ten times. The CDR3 loop is CASSLAGEGRTGELFF. CDR3 coding DNA: TGTGCCAGCAGCTTAGCGGGGGAGGGACGCACCGGGGAGCTGTTTTTT. The chain links TRBV7-2 to TRBJ2-2, with 7 bases lining up with TRBD2. This CDR3 spans 16 amino acids. J lost 4 bases, V lost 0 bases, and 5 bases had no gene match. Germline CDR1 SGHTA, CDR2 FQGNSA.

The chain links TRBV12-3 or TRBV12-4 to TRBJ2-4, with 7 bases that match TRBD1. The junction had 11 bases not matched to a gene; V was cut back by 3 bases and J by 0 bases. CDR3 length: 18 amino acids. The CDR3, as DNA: TGTGCCAGCAGTTTTCCCGAACTAGGACAGGTAGCCAAAAACATTCAGTACTTC. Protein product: CASSFPELGQVAKNIQYF.